This T cell receptor beta chain is from a study of blood T cell repertoires in COVID-19. The V gene's germline CDR1 is WSHSY and CDR2 SAAADI. The germline V and J ends were trimmed by 8 bases and 2 bases, with 6 bases remaining between them. There are 11 residues in the CDR3. Residents of about 25 US areas, aged about 18 to 95 years, made up the participants. Per the original data handling: From reference gene primer amplification, estimates of nucleated cell counts were derived. The data were produced by immunoSEQ multiplex PCR, yet TCRdb's version contains in-frame clones alone and is incomplete. V, J and clone size derive from that table, while D and trimming were established from the DNA sequence. The sample contains 270,000 or so clones, approximately 81% of which appear only once.

The rearrangement uses TRBV10-2 and TRBJ1-1, with D unclear. This sequence was found in a woman aged 45-59 years who had been exposed to COVID-19. Sequencing used PBMCs or T cells enriched from blood (not recorded which). DNA of the CDR3: TGCGCCAGCGGGAGAAACACTGAAGCTTTCTTT. Its translation: CASGRNTEAFF.